The 14 T cell receptor beta chains given below trace back to one sample, sequenced in a study of shared clonotypes between healthy human individuals. Sequenced by immunoSEQ multiplex PCR; TCRdb stores in-frame clones only, minus some. The table shows approximately 2.5 million clones, with 93% occurring only once. The sample was naive CD4+ T cells from PBMCs. Subset specified: CD45RA+ positively selected. Receptors were obtained from a man between 18 and 35 years old in good health. Some clones in this sample may be carry-over from other donors' samples.

This clone was found a few times. This rearrangement joins TRBV30 to TRBJ1-1, with a possible D match to TRBD1 (6 bases). Germline lookup yields CDR1 GTSNPN and CDR2 SVGIG (reference sequence). This CDR3 is built from 15 residues. Trimming cost V 5 bases and J 1 base, with 17 bases left between them. In DNA form, the CDR3 reads TGTGCCTGGGACCACGGGGGGCTGGGGAACACTGAAGCTTTCTTT. It codes for CAWDHGGLGNTEAFF.

This clone was seen just once. V usage is TRBV2 and J usage is TRBJ2-5; D is unclear. The CDR3 runs 13 residues. Germline V gene data show CDR1 as SNHLY and CDR2 as FYNNEI. V shed 4 bases and J shed 5 bases, with 11 bases lying between them. The CDR3 is CASSVGLRETQYF. CDR3 DNA sequence: TGTGCCAGCAGTGTGGGGTTGAGGGAGACCCAGTACTTC.

The genes are TRBV7-3 and TRBJ2-1; D gene unclear. Germline V lookup: CDR1 SGHTA, CDR2 FQGTGA. Trimming took off 2 bases at V and 2 bases at J, with 7 bases between the two ends. This CDR3 is 14 amino acids long. The CDR3 region is CASSLSAAYNEQFF. CDR3 DNA sequence: TGTGCCAGCAGCTTATCGGCAGCCTACAATGAGCAGTTCTTC.

Comments on this clone: Other DNA sequences in the sample encode the same CDR3. This chain joins TRBV11-1 and TRBJ2-7; maybe TRBD1 (6 bases). The V gene lost 2 bases and the J gene lost 1 base, with 12 bases spanning the gap. Germline CDR1 is SGHAT and CDR2 is FQDESV (reference sequence). The CDR3 spans 15 residues. The CDR3 DNA sequence: TGTGCCAGCAGCTTAACAGGGCGTTCTTCCTACGAGCAGTACTTC. As protein: CASSLTGRSSYEQYF.

The chain combines TRBV28 with TRBJ2-1, with a tentative D call TRBD1 (6 bases). This CDR3 has 16 residues. The germline V gene encodes CDR1 MDHEN and CDR2 SYDVKM. Trimming removed 3 bases at V and 0 bases at J, with 12 bases between. CDR3 nucleotides: TGTGCCAGCAGTTTGCCAGGGGCCAACTCCTACAATGAGCAGTTCTTC. Its protein is CASSLPGANSYNEQFF.

J is TRBJ1-3 and V is TRBV25-1; D uncertain. The V gene lost 1 base and the J gene lost 3 bases, with 4 bases spanning the gap. CDR3 length: 13 amino acids. CDR1 is MGHDK and CDR2 is SYGVNS in the germline V gene. CDR3 sequence reads: CASSELSGNTIYF. The CDR3 DNA reads as TGTGCCAGCAGTGAATTGAGTGGAAACACCATATATTTT.

The rearrangement uses TRBV2 and TRBJ2-3; D perhaps matches TRBD1 (6 bases). The CDR3 runs to 14 residues. CDR1 and CDR2 (germline): SNHLY, FYNNEI. The V and J ends lost 3 bases and 4 bases respectively, with 11 bases between them. CDR3 in DNA: TGTGCCAGCAGTGATAGGACAGAGTCAGATACGCAGTATTTT. Encoded protein: CASSDRTESDTQYF.

V and J are TRBV11-2 and TRBJ2-1; D unclear. The CDR3 length is 13 residues. CDR1 SGHAT and CDR2 FQNNGV come from the germline V gene. V was clipped by 5 bases and J by 9 bases, with 14 bases between them. The CDR3 DNA is TGTGCCAGCAGCCCTGACCCGGGCGGTGAGCAGTTCTTC. The encoded protein is CASSPDPGGEQFF.

This sequence joins TRBV7-2 and TRBJ1-5; D is ambiguous. This CDR3 has 12 amino acids. Per the germline V gene, CDR1 is SGHTA and CDR2 is FQGNSA. V lost 5 bases and J 6 bases, leaving 8 bases between the germline ends. The CDR3 spells CASSLISQPQHF. As DNA, the CDR3 is TGTGCCAGCAGCCTAATAAGTCAGCCCCAGCATTTT. Complete variable domain (other parts from reference TRBV7-2 and TRBJ1-5): GAGVSQSPSNKVTEKGKDVELRCDPISGHTALYWYRQSLGQGLEFLIYFQGNSAPDKSGLPSDRFSAERTGGSVSTLTIQRTQQEDSAVYLCASSLISQPQHFGDGTRLSIL.

The chain couples TRBV5-1 to TRBJ2-5; 10 positions match TRBD1. The J call may not be correct, given that the DNA end is closer to TRBJ2-7. The CDR3 is made up of 15 amino acids. Germline loops: CDR1 SGHRS, CDR2 YFSETQ. CDR3 amino acids: CASSTRQGADYEQYF. In DNA form, the CDR3 reads TGCGCCAGCAGCACTAGACAGGGGGCGGACTACGAGCAGTACTTC.

A remark on this clone: Other DNA sequences of this sample code for an identical CDR3. V gene TRBV6-6 combines with J gene TRBJ2-7; no firm D call. The CDR3 spans 11 residues. Trimming shortened V by 6 bases and J by 3 bases, and 6 bases separated the two germline ends. CDR1 and CDR2 from the germline V gene are MNHNY and SVGAGI (reference sequence). In DNA, the CDR3 is TGTGCCAGCAGCTCTAACTACGAGCAGTACTTC. Its protein product is CASSSNYEQYF.

CDR3 in DNA: TGTGCCAGCAGTTTCAGGGCAAGTGGTTCACCCCTCCACTTT. Translated: CASSFRASGSPLHF. J is TRBJ1-6 and V is TRBV28, with D perhaps TRBD1 (5 bases). V was clipped by 3 bases and J by 9 bases, with 12 bases between them. CDR3 size: 14 residues. CDR1 and CDR2 (germline): MDHEN, SYDVKM.

V gene TRBV7-9 combines with J gene TRBJ2-3, with 7 bases that match TRBD2. The CDR3 extends over 17 amino acids. Unmatched junction bases numbered 8, after V lost 0 bases and J lost 2 bases. CDR1 and CDR2 (germline): SEHNR, FQNEAQ (reference sequence). As DNA, the CDR3 is TGTGCCAGCAGCTTAGCGCTGGGGCGGGAGCTCACAGATACGCAGTATTTT. Its translation: CASSLALGRELTDTQYF.

The J gene is TRBJ2-2, the V gene TRBV28; D may be TRBD1 (6 bases). The V gene lost 5 bases and the J gene lost 8 bases, with 9 bases spanning the gap. The CDR3 length is 12 residues. Germline CDR1 is MDHEN and CDR2 is SYDVKM. The CDR3 protein is CASSQGGGELFF. CDR3 nucleotides: TGTGCCAGCAGTCAAGGGGGAGGGGAGCTGTTTTTT.